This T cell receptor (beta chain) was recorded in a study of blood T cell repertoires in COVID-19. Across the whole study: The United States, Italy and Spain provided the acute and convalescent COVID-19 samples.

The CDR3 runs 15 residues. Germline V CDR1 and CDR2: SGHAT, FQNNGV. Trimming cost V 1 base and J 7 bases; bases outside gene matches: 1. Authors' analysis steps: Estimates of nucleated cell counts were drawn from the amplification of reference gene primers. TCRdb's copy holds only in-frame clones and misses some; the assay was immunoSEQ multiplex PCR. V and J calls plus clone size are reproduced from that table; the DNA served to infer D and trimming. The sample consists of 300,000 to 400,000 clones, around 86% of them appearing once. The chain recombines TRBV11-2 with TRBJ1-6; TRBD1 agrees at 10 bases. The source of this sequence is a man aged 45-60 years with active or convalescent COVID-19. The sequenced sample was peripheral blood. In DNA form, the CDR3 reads TGTGCCAGCAGCTTAGGGACAGGGGGAAATTCACCCCTCCACTTT. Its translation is CASSLGTGGNSPLHF.